The clone carrying this TCR beta chain was counted a few times. What it recognizes is unknown. The method was immunoSEQ multiplex PCR; TCRdb's version includes in-frame clones alone and lacks a portion of them. In the table there are roughly 110,000 clones, 85% to 90% of which are singletons. The record originates from a study of T cell responses to AZD1222 COVID-19 vaccine. Notes on the study in general: Only 5 to 7 individuals given AZD1222 were seropositive at baseline. Donors in the cohort were predominantly white British and more often female, and clonal diversity was possibly underestimated.

Looked up from germline, CDR1 is KGHDR and CDR2 is SFDVKD. This CDR3 region has 14 residues. Trimming left V 3 bases short and J 6 bases short, with 11 bases between. Sequenced material: peripheral blood, taken on day 0 of AZD1222 vaccination. The genes are TRBV24-1 and TRBJ1-3, with TRBD1 as a possible D gene (5 bases). The sequence came from an adult in good health. As DNA, the CDR3 is TGTGCCACCAGTGATGTAGGACAACCAAACACCATATATTTT. It specifies CATSDVGQPNTIYF.